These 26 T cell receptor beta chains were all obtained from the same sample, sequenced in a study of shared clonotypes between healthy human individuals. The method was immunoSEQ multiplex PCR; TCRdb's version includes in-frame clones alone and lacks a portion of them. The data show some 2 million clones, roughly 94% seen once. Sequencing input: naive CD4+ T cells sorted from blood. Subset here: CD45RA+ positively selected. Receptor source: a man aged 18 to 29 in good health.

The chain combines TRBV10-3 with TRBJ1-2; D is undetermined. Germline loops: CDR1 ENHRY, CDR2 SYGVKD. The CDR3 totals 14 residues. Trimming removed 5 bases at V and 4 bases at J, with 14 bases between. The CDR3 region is CAISSGGKAYGYTF. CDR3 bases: TGTGCCATCAGTTCGGGCGGGAAAGCCTATGGCTACACCTTC.

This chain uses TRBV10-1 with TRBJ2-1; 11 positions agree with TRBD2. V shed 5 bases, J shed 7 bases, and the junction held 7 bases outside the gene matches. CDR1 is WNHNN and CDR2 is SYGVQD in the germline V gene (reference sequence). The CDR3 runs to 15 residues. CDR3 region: CASSPLAGGRNEQFF. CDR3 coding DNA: TGCGCCAGCAGTCCTCTAGCGGGAGGACGAAATGAGCAGTTCTTC.

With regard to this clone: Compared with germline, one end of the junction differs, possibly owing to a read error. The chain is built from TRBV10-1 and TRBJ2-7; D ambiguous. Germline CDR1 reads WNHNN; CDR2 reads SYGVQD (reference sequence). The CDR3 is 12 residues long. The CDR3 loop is CASSGDSFEQYF. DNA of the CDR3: TGCGCCAGCAGTGGAGACTCCTTCGAGCAGTACTTC.

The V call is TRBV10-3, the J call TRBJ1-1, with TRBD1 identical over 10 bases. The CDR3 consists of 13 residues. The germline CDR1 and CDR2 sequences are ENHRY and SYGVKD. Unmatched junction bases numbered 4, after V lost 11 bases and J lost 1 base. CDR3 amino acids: CAVRTGGNTEAFF. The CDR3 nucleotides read TGTGCCGTCCGGACAGGGGGGAACACTGAAGCTTTCTTT.

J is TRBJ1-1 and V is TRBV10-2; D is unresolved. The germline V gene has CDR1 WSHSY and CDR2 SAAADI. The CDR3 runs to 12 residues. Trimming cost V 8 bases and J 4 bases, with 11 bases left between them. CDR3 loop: CASHGPGTEAFF. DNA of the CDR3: TGCGCCAGCCACGGTCCTGGCACTGAAGCTTTCTTT.

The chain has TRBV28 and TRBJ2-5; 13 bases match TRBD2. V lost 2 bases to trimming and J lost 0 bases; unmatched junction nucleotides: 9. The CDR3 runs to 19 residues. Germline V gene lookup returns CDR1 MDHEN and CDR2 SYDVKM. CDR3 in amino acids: CASSLDRLAGGRYQETQYF. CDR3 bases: TGTGCCAGCAGTTTAGACCGACTAGCGGGGGGAAGGTACCAAGAGACCCAGTACTTC. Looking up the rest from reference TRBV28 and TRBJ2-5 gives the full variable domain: DVKVTQSSRYLVKRTGEKVFLECVQDMDHENMFWYRQDPGLGLRLIYFSYDVKMKEKGDIPEGYSVSREKKERFSLILESASTNQTSMYLCASSLDRLAGGRYQETQYFGPGTRLLVL.

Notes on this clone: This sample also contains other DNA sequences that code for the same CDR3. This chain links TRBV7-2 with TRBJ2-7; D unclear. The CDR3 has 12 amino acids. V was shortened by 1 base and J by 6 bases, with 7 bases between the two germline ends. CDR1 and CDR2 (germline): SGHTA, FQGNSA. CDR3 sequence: CASSLGRREQYF. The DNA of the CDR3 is TGTGCCAGCAGCTTAGGACGCCGCGAGCAGTACTTC.

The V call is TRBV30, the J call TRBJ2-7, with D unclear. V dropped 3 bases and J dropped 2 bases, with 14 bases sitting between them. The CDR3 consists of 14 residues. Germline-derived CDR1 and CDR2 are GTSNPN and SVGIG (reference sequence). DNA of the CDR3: TGTGCCTGGAGGGTGGGTAGTTCCCCCTACGAGCAGTACTTC. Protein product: CAWRVGSSPYEQYF.

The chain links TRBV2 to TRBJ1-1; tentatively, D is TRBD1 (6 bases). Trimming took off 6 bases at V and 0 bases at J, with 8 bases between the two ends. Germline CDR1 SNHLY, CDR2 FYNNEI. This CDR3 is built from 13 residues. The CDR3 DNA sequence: TGTGCCAGCAGATCAGGGGTGAACACTGAAGCTTTCTTT. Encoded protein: CASRSGVNTEAFF.

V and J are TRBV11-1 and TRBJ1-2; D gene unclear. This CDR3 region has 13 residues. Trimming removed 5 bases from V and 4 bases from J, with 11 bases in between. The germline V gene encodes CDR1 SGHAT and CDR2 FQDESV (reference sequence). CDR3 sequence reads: CASSPDEAYGYTF. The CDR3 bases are TGTGCCAGCAGCCCCGACGAAGCCTATGGCTACACCTTC. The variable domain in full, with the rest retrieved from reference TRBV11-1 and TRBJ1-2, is EAEVAQSPRYKITEKSQAVAFWCDPISGHATLYWYRQILGQGPELLVQFQDESVVDDSQLPKDRFSAERLKGVDSTLKIQPAELGDSAMYLCASSPDEAYGYTFGSGTRLTVV.

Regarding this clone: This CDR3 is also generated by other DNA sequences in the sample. The CDR3 here is CASSLGQGNTGELFF. The CDR3 DNA follows: TGTGCCAGCAGCTTGGGACAGGGTAACACCGGGGAGCTGTTTTTT. The chain employs TRBV7-3 and TRBJ2-2, with 9 bases fitting TRBD1. Germline V gene sequence: CDR1 SGHTA, CDR2 FQGTGA. The CDR3 is made up of 15 amino acids. V was clipped by 3 bases and J by 2 bases; unmatched bases: 1.

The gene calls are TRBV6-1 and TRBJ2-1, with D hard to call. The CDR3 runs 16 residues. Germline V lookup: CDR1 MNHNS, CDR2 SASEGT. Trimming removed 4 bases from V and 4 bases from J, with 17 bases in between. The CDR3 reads CASSGYSVENYNEQFF. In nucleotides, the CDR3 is TGTGCCAGCAGTGGCTATTCGGTCGAGAATTACAATGAGCAGTTCTTC.

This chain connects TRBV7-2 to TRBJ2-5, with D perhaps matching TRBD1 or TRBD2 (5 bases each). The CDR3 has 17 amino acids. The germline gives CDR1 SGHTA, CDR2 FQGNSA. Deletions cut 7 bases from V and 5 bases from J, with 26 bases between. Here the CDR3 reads CASTSRGLGVGGETQYF. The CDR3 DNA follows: TGTGCCAGCACCTCTAGGGGTCTGGGGGTAGGCGGGGAGACCCAGTACTTC.

The DNA of the CDR3 is TGCGCCAGTCAGCGGGGAGGGGGCTACGAGCAGTACTTC. Translated, it gives CASQRGGGYEQYF. The chain has TRBV5-1 and TRBJ2-7; possibly TRBD2 for D (7 bases). CDR1 and CDR2 (germline): SGHRS, YFSETQ. CDR3 length equals 13 residues. Trimming pared 8 bases from V and 3 bases from J, leaving 15 bases between.

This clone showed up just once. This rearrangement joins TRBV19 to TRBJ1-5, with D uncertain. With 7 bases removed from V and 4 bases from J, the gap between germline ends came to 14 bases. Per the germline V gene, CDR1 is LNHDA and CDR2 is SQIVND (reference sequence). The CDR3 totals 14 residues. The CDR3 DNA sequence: TGTGCCAGTAAGGCGGGATCCCTTAATCAGCCCCAGCATTTT. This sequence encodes CASKAGSLNQPQHF.

The CDR3 nucleotides are TGTGCCAGCAGCTTCGGGACAGGGGCAGATACGCAGTATTTT. This translates into CASSFGTGADTQYF. The chain employs TRBV5-4 and TRBJ2-3, with TRBD1 identical over 10 bases. Germline loops: CDR1 SGHNT, CDR2 YYREEE (reference sequence). The CDR3 loop spans 14 amino acids. V lost 2 bases and J lost 4; bases outside the gene matches: 1.

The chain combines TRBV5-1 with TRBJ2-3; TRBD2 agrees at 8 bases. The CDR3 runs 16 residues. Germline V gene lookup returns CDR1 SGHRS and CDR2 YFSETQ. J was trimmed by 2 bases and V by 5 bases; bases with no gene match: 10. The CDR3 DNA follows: TGCGCCAGCAGAAGTCTGGCGGGGGGCCCCACAGATACGCAGTATTTT. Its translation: CASRSLAGGPTDTQYF.

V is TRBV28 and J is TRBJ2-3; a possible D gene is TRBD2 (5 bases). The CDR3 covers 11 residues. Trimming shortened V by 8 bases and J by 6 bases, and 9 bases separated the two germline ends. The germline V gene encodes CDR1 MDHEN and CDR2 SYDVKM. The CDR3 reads CASLWRDTQYF. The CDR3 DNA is TGTGCCAGCCTATGGAGGGATACGCAGTATTTT.

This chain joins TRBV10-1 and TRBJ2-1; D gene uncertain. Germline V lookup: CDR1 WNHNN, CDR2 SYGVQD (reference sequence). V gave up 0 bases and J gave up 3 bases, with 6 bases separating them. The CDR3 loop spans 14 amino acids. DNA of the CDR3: TGCGCCAGCAGTGAGTCTTACTACTACAATGAGCAGTTCTTC. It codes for CASSESYYYNEQFF.

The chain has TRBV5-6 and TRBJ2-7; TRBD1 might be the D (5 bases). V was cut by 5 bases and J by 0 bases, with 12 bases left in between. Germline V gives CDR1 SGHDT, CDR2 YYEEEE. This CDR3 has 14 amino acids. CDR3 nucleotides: TGTGCCAGCAGTCCCAGGGATCCCTCCTACGAGCAGTACTTC. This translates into CASSPRDPSYEQYF. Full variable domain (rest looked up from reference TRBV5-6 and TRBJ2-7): DAGVTQSPTHLIKTRGQQVTLRCSPKSGHDTVSWYQQALGQGPQFIFQYYEEEERQRGNFPDRFSGHQFPNYSSELNVNALLLGDSALYLCASSPRDPSYEQYFGPGTRLTVT.

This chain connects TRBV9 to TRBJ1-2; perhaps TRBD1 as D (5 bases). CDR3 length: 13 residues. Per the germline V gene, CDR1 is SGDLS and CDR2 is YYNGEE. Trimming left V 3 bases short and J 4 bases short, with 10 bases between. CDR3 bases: TGTGCCAGCAGCGCGGGGGGACTCTATGGCTACACCTTC. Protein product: CASSAGGLYGYTF. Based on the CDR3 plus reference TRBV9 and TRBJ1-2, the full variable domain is DSGVTQTPKHLITATGQRVTLRCSPRSGDLSVYWYQQSLDQGLQFLIQYYNGEERAKGNILERFSAQQFPDLHSELNLSSLELGDSALYFCASSAGGLYGYTFGSGTRLTVV.

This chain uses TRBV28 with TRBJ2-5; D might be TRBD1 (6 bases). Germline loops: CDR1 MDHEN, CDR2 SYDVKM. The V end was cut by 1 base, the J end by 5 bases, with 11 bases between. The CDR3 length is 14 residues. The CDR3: CASSLSRGWETQYF. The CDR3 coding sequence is TGTGCCAGCAGTTTATCTAGGGGGTGGGAGACCCAGTACTTC. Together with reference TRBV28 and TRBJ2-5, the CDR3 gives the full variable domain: DVKVTQSSRYLVKRTGEKVFLECVQDMDHENMFWYRQDPGLGLRLIYFSYDVKMKEKGDIPEGYSVSREKKERFSLILESASTNQTSMYLCASSLSRGWETQYFGPGTRLLVL.

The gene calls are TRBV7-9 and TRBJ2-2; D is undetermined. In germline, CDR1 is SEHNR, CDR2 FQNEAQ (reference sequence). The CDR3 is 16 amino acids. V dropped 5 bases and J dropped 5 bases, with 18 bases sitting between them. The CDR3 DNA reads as TGTGCCAGCAGCCCCCGTGGGCGGACGGTAACCGGGGAGCTGTTTTTT. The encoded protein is CASSPRGRTVTGELFF.

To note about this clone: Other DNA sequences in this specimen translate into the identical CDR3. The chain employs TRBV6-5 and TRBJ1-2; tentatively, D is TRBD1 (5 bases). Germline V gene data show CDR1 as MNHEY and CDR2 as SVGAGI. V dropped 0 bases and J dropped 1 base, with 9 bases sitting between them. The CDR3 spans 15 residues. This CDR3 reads CASSYSSGVNYGYTF. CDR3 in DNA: TGTGCCAGCAGTTACTCTTCGGGGGTTAACTATGGCTACACCTTC.

CDR3: CASSKRTSGDHNEQFF. CDR3 bases: TGTGCCAGTAGTAAGAGGACTAGCGGGGACCACAATGAGCAGTTCTTC. The chain employs TRBV19 and TRBJ2-1; 12 nucleotides agree with TRBD2. Unmatched junction bases numbered 6, after V lost 4 bases and J lost 5 bases. The CDR3 consists of 16 residues. The V gene's germline CDR1 is LNHDA and CDR2 SQIVND (reference sequence).

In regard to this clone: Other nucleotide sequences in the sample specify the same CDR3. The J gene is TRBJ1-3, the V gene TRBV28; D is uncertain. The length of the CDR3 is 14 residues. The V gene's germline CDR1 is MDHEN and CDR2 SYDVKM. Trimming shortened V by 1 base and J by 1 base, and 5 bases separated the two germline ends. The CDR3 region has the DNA TGTGCCAGCAGTTTATCGGGGTCTGGAAACACCATATATTTT. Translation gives CASSLSGSGNTIYF.